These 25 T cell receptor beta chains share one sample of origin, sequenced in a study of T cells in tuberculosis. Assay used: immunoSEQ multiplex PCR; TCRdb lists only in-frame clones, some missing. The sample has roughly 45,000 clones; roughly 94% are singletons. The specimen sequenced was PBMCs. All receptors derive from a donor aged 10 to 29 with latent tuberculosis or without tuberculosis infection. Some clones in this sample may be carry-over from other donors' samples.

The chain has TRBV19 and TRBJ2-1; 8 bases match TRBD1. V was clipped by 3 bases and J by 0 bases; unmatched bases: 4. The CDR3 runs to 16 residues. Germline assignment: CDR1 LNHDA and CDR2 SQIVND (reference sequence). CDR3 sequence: CASSITGGSSYNEQFF. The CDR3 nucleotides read TGTGCCAGTAGTATTACAGGGGGTAGCTCCTACAATGAGCAGTTCTTC.

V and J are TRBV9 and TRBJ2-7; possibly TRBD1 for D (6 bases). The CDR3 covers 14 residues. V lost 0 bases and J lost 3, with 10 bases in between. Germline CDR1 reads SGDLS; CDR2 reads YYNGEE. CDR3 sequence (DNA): TGTGCCAGCAGCGTAGCACAGGGTTTCTACGAGCAGTACTTC. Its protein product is CASSVAQGFYEQYF.

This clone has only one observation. CDR3 residues: CASSLWGQGNTEAFF. The CDR3 DNA reads TGCGCCAGCAGCTTGTGGGGGCAGGGGAACACTGAAGCTTTCTTT. This sequence joins TRBV5-1 and TRBJ1-1, with a possible D match to TRBD1 (6 bases). The germline V gene has CDR1 SGHRS and CDR2 YFSETQ. This CDR3 has 15 residues. V lost 1 base and J 1 base, leaving 11 bases between the germline ends. Using reference TRBV5-1 and TRBJ1-1 for the parts outside the CDR3, the full variable domain is KAGVTQTPRYLIKTRGQQVTLSCSPISGHRSVSWYQQTPGQGLQFLFEYFSETQRNKGNFPGRFSGRQFSNSRSEMNVSTLELGDSALYLCASSLWGQGNTEAFFGQGTRLTVV.

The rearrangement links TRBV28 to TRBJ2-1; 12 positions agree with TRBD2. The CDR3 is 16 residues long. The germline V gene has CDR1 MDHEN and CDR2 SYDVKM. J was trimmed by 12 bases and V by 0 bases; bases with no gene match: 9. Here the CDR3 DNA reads TGTGCCAGCAGTTTATGGTCTAGCGGGAGGGCCCTCGGGCAGTTCTTC. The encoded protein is CASSLWSSGRALGQFF. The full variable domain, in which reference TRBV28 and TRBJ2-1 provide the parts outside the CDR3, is DVKVTQSSRYLVKRTGEKVFLECVQDMDHENMFWYRQDPGLGLRLIYFSYDVKMKEKGDIPEGYSVSREKKERFSLILESASTNQTSMYLCASSLWSSGRALGQFFGPGTRLTVL.

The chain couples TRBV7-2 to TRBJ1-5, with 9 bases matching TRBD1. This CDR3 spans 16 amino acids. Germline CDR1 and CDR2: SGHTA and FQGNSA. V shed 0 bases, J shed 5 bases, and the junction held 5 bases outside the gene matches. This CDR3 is CASSLAAGQGYQPQHF. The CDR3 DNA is TGTGCCAGCAGCTTAGCCGCGGGACAGGGATATCAGCCCCAGCATTTT.

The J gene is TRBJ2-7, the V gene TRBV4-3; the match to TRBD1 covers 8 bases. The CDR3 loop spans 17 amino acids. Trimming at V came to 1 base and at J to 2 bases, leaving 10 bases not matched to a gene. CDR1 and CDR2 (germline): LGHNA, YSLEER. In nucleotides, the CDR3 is TGCGCCAGCAGCCAAGGTTACAGTCAGACAGGGGCCTACGAGCAGTACTTC. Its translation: CASSQGYSQTGAYEQYF.

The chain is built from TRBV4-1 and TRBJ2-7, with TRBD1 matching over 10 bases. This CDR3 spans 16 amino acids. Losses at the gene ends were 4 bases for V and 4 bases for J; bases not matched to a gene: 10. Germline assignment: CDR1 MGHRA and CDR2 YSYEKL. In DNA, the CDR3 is TGCGCCAGCAGCCTTCTTACCGGGACAGGGGCGTACGAGCAGTACTTC. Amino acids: CASSLLTGTGAYEQYF.

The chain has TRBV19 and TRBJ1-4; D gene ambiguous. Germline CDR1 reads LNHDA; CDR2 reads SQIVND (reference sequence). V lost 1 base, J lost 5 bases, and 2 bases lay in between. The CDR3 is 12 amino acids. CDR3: CASSIVNEKLFF. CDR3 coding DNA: TGTGCCAGTAGTATAGTAAATGAAAAACTGTTTTTT. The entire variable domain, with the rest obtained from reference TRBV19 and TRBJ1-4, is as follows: DGGITQSPKYLFRKEGQNVTLSCEQNLNHDAMYWYRQDPGQGLRLIYYSQIVNDFQKGDIAEGYSVSREKKESFPLTVTSAQKNPTAFYLCASSIVNEKLFFGSGTQLSVL.

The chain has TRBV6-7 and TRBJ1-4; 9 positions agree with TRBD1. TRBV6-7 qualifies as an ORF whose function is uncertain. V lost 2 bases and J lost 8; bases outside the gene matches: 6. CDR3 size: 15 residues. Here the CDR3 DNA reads TGTGCCAGCAGTTACCGGGACAGGGAAGAAGAAAAACTGTTTTTT. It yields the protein CASSYRDREEEKLFF.

In DNA, the CDR3 is TGTGCCAGCAGCCAAGAGGAAAGGGGTGGTCAGCCCCAGCATTTT. It encodes CASSQEERGGQPQHF. The chain links TRBV4-2 to TRBJ1-5, with D possibly being TRBD1 (5 bases). The germline V and J ends were trimmed by 0 bases and 6 bases, with 12 bases remaining between them. The CDR3 has 15 amino acids. In germline, CDR1 is LGHNA, CDR2 YNFKEQ.

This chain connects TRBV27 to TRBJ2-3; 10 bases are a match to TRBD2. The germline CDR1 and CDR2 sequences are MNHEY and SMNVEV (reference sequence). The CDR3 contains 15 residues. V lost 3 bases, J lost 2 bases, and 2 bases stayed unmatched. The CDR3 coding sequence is TGTGCCAGCAGTTTGAGCGGGAGGGCCACAGATACGCAGTATTTT. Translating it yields CASSLSGRATDTQYF.

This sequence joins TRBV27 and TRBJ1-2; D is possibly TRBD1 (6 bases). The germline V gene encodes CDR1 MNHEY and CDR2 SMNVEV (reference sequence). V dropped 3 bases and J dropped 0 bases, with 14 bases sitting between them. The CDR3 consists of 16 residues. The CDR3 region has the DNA TGTGCCAGCAGTTTTTCTCCCTACAGGGCTAACTATGGCTACACCTTC. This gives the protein CASSFSPYRANYGYTF.

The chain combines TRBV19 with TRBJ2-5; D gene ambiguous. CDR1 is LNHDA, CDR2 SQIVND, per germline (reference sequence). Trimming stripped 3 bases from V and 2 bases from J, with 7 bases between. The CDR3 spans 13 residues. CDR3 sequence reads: CASSMGLQETQYF. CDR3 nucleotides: TGTGCCAGTAGTATGGGCCTTCAAGAGACCCAGTACTTC.

The CDR3 coding sequence is TGTGCCAGCAGTGACCTAGCGGGAAGCCAAGAGACCCAGTACTTC. It codes for CASSDLAGSQETQYF. The V and J genes are TRBV2 and TRBJ2-5; the match to TRBD2 covers 9 bases. The germline V gene has CDR1 SNHLY and CDR2 FYNNEI. The CDR3 length is 15 residues. Germline trimming cut 3 bases from V and 1 base from J; bases unmatched to any gene: 3.

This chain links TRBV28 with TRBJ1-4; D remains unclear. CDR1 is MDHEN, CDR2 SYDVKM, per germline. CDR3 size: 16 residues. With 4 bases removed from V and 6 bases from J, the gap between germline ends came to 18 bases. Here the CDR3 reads CASSSGGRVEYEKLFF. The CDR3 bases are TGTGCCAGCAGTTCGGGAGGGCGCGTGGAGTATGAAAAACTGTTTTTT. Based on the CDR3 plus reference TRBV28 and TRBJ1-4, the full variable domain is DVKVTQSSRYLVKRTGEKVFLECVQDMDHENMFWYRQDPGLGLRLIYFSYDVKMKEKGDIPEGYSVSREKKERFSLILESASTNQTSMYLCASSSGGRVEYEKLFFGSGTQLSVL.

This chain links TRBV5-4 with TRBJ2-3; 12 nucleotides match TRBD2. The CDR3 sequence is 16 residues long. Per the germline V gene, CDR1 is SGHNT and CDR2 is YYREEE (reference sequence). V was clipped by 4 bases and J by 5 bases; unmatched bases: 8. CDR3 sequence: CASSGGLAGSQDTQYF. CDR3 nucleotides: TGTGCCAGCAGCGGCGGACTAGCGGGATCCCAAGATACGCAGTATTTT.

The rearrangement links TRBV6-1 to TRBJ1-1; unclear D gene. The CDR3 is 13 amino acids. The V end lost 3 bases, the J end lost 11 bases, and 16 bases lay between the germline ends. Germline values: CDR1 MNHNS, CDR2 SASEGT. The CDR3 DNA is TGTGCCAGCAGTGACGGGGAAGGTTTGGGTGCTTTCTTT. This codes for CASSDGEGLGAFF.

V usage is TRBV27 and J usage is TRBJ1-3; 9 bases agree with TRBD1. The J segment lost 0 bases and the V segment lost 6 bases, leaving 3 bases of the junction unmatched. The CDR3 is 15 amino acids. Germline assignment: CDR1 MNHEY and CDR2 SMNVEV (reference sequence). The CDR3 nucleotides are TGTGCCAGCAGAGAGGACAGGGGCTCTGGAAACACCATATATTTT. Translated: CASREDRGSGNTIYF.

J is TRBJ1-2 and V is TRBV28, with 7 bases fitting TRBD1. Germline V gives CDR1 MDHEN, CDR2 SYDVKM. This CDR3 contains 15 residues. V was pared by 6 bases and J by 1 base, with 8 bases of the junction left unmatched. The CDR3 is CASSQNRGYNYGYTF. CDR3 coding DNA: TGTGCCAGCAGCCAAAACAGGGGTTATAACTATGGCTACACCTTC.

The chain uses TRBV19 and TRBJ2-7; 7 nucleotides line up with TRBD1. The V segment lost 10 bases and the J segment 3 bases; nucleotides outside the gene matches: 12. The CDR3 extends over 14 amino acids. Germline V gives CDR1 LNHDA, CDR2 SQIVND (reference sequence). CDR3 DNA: TGTGCCATTCCTCCAGACAGGGATCACTACGAGCAGTACTTC. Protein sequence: CAIPPDRDHYEQYF.

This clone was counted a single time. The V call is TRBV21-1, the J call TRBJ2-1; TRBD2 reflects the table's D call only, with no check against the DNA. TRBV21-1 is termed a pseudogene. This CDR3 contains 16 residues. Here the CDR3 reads CASSATSDSSYNEQFF. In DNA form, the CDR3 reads TGTGCCAGCAGCGCCACTAGCGACTCCTCCTACAATGAGCAGTTCTTC.

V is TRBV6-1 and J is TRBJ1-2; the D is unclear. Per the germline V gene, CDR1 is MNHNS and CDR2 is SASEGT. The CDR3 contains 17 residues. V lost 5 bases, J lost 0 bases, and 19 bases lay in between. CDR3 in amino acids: CASSQVGNHKANYGYTF. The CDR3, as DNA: TGTGCCAGCAGTCAAGTGGGCAACCACAAAGCTAACTATGGCTACACCTTC.

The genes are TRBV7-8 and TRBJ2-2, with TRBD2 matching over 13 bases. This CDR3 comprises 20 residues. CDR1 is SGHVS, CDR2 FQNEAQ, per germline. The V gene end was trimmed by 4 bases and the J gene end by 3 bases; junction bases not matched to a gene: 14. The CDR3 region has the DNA TGTGCCAGCAGCTCCACTAGGATACTAGCGGGAGGGCCCGACACCGGGGAGCTGTTTTTT. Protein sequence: CASSSTRILAGGPDTGELFF.

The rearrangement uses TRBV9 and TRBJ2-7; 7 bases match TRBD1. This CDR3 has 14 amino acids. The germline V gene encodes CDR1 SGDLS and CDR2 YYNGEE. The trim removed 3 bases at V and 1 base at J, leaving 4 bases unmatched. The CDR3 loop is CASSAPGQSYEQYF. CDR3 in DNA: TGTGCCAGCAGCGCTCCGGGACAGTCCTACGAGCAGTACTTC.

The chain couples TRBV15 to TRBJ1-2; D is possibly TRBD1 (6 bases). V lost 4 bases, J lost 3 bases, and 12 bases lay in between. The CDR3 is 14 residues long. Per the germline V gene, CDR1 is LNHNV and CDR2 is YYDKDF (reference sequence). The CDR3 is CATSIQRTDYGYTF. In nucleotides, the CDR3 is TGTGCCACCAGCATACAGAGGACAGACTATGGCTACACCTTC.